These 10 T cell receptor beta chains came from one sample sequenced in a study of CD4 T cells in relation to SARS-CoV-2 and coronaviruses. Here immunoSEQ multiplex PCR was the method, and the copy in TCRdb shows in-frame clones only, minus some. The table has about 29,000 clones, about three quarters seen once; the top ten hold approximately 13%. Before the COVID-19 pandemic, during about 2011-2019, CD4+ T cells were taken from unexposed donors. After approximately 10 days of culture, CD4+ T cells were isolated. Their recognized antigens are unknown. The sequencing sample was made of CD4+ T cells from PBMCs, cultured in vitro. The receptor set was obtained from a human donor in good health.

This clone showed up just a few times. The chain uses TRBV7-2 and TRBJ2-3, with 8 bases aligning to TRBD2. Germline values: CDR1 SGHTA, CDR2 FQGNSA. J lost 4 bases, V lost 1 base, and 4 bases had no gene match. The CDR3 length is 15 residues. CDR3 loop: CASSLEVSGADTQYF. The CDR3 DNA reads TGTGCCAGCAGCTTAGAAGTTAGCGGGGCAGATACGCAGTATTTT.

The chain carries TRBV7-9 and TRBJ1-2, with 8 bases identical to TRBD1. The germline gives CDR1 SEHNR, CDR2 FQNEAQ (reference sequence). V dropped 4 bases and J dropped 4; count of bases not matched to a gene: 14. The CDR3 contains 17 residues. CDR3 in amino acids: CASSSGTGPTIRYGYTF. For the CDR3, the DNA is TGTGCCAGCAGCTCTGGGACAGGACCGACCATACGCTATGGCTACACCTTC.

This clone was seen more than once but under ten times. The rearrangement uses TRBV2 and TRBJ2-3; 9 nucleotides agree with TRBD2. Per germline, CDR1 SNHLY and CDR2 FYNNEI. The CDR3 is 14 amino acids. J lost 4 bases, V lost 3 bases, and 2 bases had no gene match. The CDR3 spells CASSERGGPDTQYF. In DNA form, the CDR3 reads TGTGCCAGCAGTGAGCGGGGGGGCCCAGATACGCAGTATTTT.

This clone was detected a few times. This chain links TRBV19 with TRBJ1-1, with D maybe TRBD1 (5 bases). V was cut by 3 bases and J by 4 bases, with 12 bases left in between. Germline V lookup: CDR1 LNHDA, CDR2 SQIVND (reference sequence). The length of the CDR3 is 14 residues. The CDR3 DNA reads TGTGCCAGTAGTATCGCAGGGCTACCCACTGAAGCTTTCTTT. Its translation: CASSIAGLPTEAFF.

This chain joins TRBV18 and TRBJ1-2, with unresolved D. Germline-derived CDR1 and CDR2 are KGHSH and LQKENI. Trimming shortened V by 5 bases and J by 5 bases, and 6 bases separated the two germline ends. The CDR3 runs 11 residues. The CDR3 loop is CASSSGYGYTF. CDR3 in DNA: TGTGCCAGCTCAAGCGGGTATGGCTACACCTTC.

The chain carries TRBV7-3 and TRBJ2-1; 10 nucleotides match TRBD1. Germline lookup yields CDR1 SGHTA and CDR2 FQGTGA. Trimming cost V 4 bases and J 9 bases; bases outside gene matches: 6. CDR3 length equals 14 residues. CDR3 bases: TGTGCCAGCAGCTGGTCAGGACAGGGGGGTGAGCAGTTCTTC. Translating it yields CASSWSGQGGEQFF.

The rearrangement links TRBV27 to TRBJ1-2; D gene unclear. CDR3 length: 12 amino acids. Trimming took 4 bases from V and 2 from J, leaving 5 bases between them. From germline, CDR1 is MNHEY and CDR2 SMNVEV (reference sequence). The CDR3: CASSSNNYGYTF. CDR3 nucleotides: TGTGCCAGCAGTTCTAACAACTATGGCTACACCTTC.

The rearrangement uses TRBV7-9 and TRBJ2-1, with D unresolved. The CDR3 consists of 15 residues. The V gene lost 8 bases and the J gene lost 4 bases, with 18 bases spanning the gap. Germline assignment: CDR1 SEHNR and CDR2 FQNEAQ (reference sequence). Here the CDR3 reads CASGLRWATYNEQFF. The CDR3 nucleotides are TGTGCCAGCGGCCTAAGGTGGGCCACATACAATGAGCAGTTCTTC.

The chain uses TRBV5-1 and TRBJ2-3; the D gene is possibly TRBD1 (6 bases). Germline CDR1 SGHRS, CDR2 YFSETQ. The CDR3 runs 14 residues. Trimming removed 4 bases at V and 1 base at J, with 10 bases between. CDR3 sequence reads: CASSPEGGTDTQYF. The CDR3 nucleotides are TGCGCCAGCAGCCCCGAGGGGGGCACAGATACGCAGTATTTT.

V and J are TRBV7-9 and TRBJ2-5; 9 bases are shared with TRBD1. Germline assignment: CDR1 SEHNR and CDR2 FQNEAQ (reference sequence). V lost 5 bases and J lost 5; bases outside the gene matches: 9. The CDR3 spans 15 residues. This chain's CDR3 is CASSPHRGLRETQYF. CDR3 DNA sequence: TGTGCCAGCAGCCCCCACAGGGGGCTAAGGGAGACCCAGTACTTC. The full variable domain, rest sourced from reference TRBV7-9 and TRBJ2-5, is DTGVSQNPRHKITKRGQNVTFRCDPISEHNRLYWYRQTLGQGPEFLTYFQNEAQLEKSRLLSDRFSAERPKGSFSTLEIQRTEQGDSAMYLCASSPHRGLRETQYFGPGTRLLVL.